This T cell receptor beta chain was documented in a study of post-analysis software for immune sequencing data. Whole-study context: The disease courses covered relapsing-remitting, secondary progressive and progressive-relapsing multiple sclerosis.

Germline V gene sequence: CDR1 SGHVS, CDR2 FNYEAQ. The CDR3 has 17 amino acids. Between the trimmed V and J ends, which lost 1 base and 5 bases, there was a span of 20 bases. This clonotype was picked up a small number of times. The antigen is not known. Tagging with unique molecular identifiers was a feature of the TCR beta cDNA libraries. Between about 1 and 10 million T cells gave rise to 500,000 to 650,000 cDNA molecules. TCRdb reprocessed the PCR reads via MiXCR and lists one record per CDR3 protein. The sample shows roughly 730,000 distinct CDR3 sequences, about 32% of them seen only once. Study-level results: In patients, TRBV5-6, TRBV5-1 and TRBV20-1 belonged to five TRBV segments found more frequently than in controls. Normalized Chao1 diversity was significantly reduced in patients versus controls. F measure grouped same-batch samples tightly together.

The TCR originated in a girl aged 5-17 years with multiple sclerosis. The chain carries TRBV7-6 and TRBJ2-5, with D maybe TRBD1 (6 bases). The specimen sequenced was blood. The CDR3 DNA sequence: TGTGCCAGCAGCTTAGGGCCGGACAGTCCCCTCCGGGAGACCCAGTACTTC. Amino acid sequence: CASSLGPDSPLRETQYF.